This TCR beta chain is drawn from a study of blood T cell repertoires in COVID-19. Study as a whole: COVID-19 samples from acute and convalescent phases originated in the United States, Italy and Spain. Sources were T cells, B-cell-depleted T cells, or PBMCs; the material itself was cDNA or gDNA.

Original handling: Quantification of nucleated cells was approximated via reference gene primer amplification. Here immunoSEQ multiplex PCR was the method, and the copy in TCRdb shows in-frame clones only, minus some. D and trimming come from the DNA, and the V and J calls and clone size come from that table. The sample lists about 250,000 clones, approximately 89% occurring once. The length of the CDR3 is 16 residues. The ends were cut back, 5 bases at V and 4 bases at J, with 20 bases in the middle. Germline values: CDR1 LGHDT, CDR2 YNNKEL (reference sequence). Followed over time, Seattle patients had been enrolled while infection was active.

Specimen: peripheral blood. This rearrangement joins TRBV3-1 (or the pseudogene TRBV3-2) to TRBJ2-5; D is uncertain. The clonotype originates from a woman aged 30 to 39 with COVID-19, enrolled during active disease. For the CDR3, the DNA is TGTGCCAGCAGCAAACAGACGCCCGATCTGGGAGAGACCCAGTACTTC. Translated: CASSKQTPDLGETQYF.